In its sample, the clone carrying this TCR beta chain was seen many times. The antigen is not known. The data belong to a study of metastatic and nonmetastatic thyroid tumors. Background on the study: The study looked at repertoires side by side in blood and in tumor or nodule tissue from malignant and benign thyroid patients. Study results and caveats: Relative to benign nodules, malignant thyroid tumors were reportedly characterized by significantly elevated TCR beta diversity in blood and tumor.

Authors' processing steps: The study built a papillary thyroid cancer distant-metastasis classifier from CDR3 differences across clinicopathological groups. MiXCR was used by TCRdb to re-call the PCR reads. TCRdb, not the authors, supplied the V and J calls. This sample has about 32,000 clones, with about 25% found just once. Trimming pared 4 bases from V and 4 bases from J, leaving 11 bases between. Germline CDR1 reads SGHTS; CDR2 reads YDEGEE. This CDR3 is built from 13 residues. Among the patients, none had received any treatment before thyroid surgery. The chain links TRBV5-8 to TRBJ2-5; D might be TRBD1 or TRBD2, each matching 6 bases. The specimen sequenced was blood. The clonotype was recovered from a female donor with papillary thyroid cancer or a benign thyroid nodule (not recorded which). Some clones in this sample may be carry-over from other donors' samples. The CDR3, as DNA: TGTGCCAGCAGCCCACAGGGAGGAGAGACCCAGTACTTC. Protein: CASSPQGGETQYF.